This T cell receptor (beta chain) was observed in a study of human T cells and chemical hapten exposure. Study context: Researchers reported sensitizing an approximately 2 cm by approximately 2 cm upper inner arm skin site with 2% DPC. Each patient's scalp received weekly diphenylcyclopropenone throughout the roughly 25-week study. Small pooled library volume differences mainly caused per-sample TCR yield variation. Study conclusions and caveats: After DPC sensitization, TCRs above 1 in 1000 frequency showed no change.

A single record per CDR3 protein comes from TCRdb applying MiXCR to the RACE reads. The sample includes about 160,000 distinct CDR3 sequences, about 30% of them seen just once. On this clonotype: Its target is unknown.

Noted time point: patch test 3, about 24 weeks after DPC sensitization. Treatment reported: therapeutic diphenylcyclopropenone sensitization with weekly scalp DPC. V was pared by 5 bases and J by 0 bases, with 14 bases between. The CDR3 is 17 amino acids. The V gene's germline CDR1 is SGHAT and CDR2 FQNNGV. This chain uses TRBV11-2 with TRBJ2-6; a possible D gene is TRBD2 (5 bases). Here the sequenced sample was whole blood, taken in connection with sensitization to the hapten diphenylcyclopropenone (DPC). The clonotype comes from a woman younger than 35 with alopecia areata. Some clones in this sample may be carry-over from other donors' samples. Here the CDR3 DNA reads TGTGCCAGCAGCCCCCGAGGGATACCCTCTGGGGCCAACGTCCTGACTTTC. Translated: CASSPRGIPSGANVLTF.